Listed here are 10 T cell receptor beta chains from one sample, sequenced in a study of CD8 T cells in ankylosing spondylitis. TCRdb re-analysed the 5' RACE reads in MiXCR, keeping a single row per CDR3 protein. Found here are 250,000 to 400,000 distinct CDR3 sequences, roughly 11% of them singletons; the top ten hold roughly 9.2%. Sequencing was carried out using blood, either unsorted or a sorted T cell fraction (not recorded which). The origin of the receptors is a female donor with ankylosing spondylitis or in good health (not recorded which).

Ten or more counts support this clonotype. This chain uses TRBV29-1 with TRBJ1-2; no clear D. Trimming cost V 4 bases and J 8 bases, with 11 bases left between them. The CDR3 loop spans 11 amino acids. CDR1 is SQVTM and CDR2 is ANQGSEA in the germline V gene. The CDR3 reads CSVVVEGGYTF. The DNA for the CDR3 is TGCAGCGTTGTTGTGGAAGGGGGCTACACCTTC.

This clonotype has ten or more counts. The chain recombines TRBV20-1 with TRBJ2-2; D assignment may be TRBD1 or TRBD2 (6 bases each). This CDR3 has 13 residues. Trimming removed 5 bases at V and 8 bases at J, with 15 bases between. CDR1 and CDR2 from the germline V gene are DFQATT and SNEGSKA (reference sequence). DNA of the CDR3: TGCAGTGCTCAGACCCTAGGGGGGGGGGAGCTGTTTTTT. Protein product: CSAQTLGGGELFF.

This clonotype came up many times. The CDR3 region has the DNA TGTGCCAGCAGCTTATCTTCGGGGTCCTCCTCCTACGAGCAGTACTTC. Amino acid sequence: CASSLSSGSSSYEQYF. This chain connects TRBV11-2 to TRBJ2-7, with TRBD2 as a possible D gene (5 bases). The length of the CDR3 is 16 residues. Germline-derived CDR1 and CDR2 are SGHAT and FQNNGV. V lost 2 bases and J 0 bases, leaving 14 bases between the germline ends.

V and J are TRBV28 and TRBJ2-1; weak D call: TRBD2 (6 bases). The CDR3 has 17 amino acids. V was shortened by 4 bases and J by 7 bases, with 23 bases between the two germline ends. CDR1 is MDHEN and CDR2 is SYDVKM in the germline V gene. The CDR3 region has the DNA TGTGCCAGCAGTTCCCCCCGGGATAGCGGCCGCCTGAATGAGCAGTTCTTC. It encodes CASSSPRDSGRLNEQFF.

In this sample, this clonotype turned up many times. The rearrangement links TRBV20-1 to TRBJ2-7; 8 nucleotides agree with TRBD1. Germline assignment: CDR1 DFQATT and CDR2 SNEGSKA (reference sequence). The CDR3 is 14 residues long. Trimming at V came to 1 base and at J to 2 bases, leaving 4 bases not matched to a gene. The CDR3 sequence is CSARAGGNAYEQYF. DNA of the CDR3: TGCAGTGCTAGAGCAGGGGGCAACGCCTACGAGCAGTACTTC.

This clonotype was seen ten or more times. The chain links TRBV6-1 to TRBJ2-5, with D maybe TRBD1 (6 bases). V lost 6 bases, J lost 6 bases, and 14 bases lay in between. CDR3 length equals 13 residues. Germline V CDR1 and CDR2: MNHNS, SASEGT. The CDR3 nucleotides are TGTGCCAGCAGCCTAAACAGGGTCAAGACCCAGTACTTC. Protein product: CASSLNRVKTQYF.

This sequence joins TRBV30 and TRBJ2-1; the match to TRBD2 covers 13 bases. The CDR3 length is 15 residues. V shed 0 bases and J 7 bases; nucleotides not matched to a gene: 3. From germline, CDR1 is GTSNPN and CDR2 SVGIG (reference sequence). The CDR3 is CAWSVGTSGMNEQFF. DNA of the CDR3: TGTGCCTGGAGTGTGGGGACTAGCGGGATGAATGAGCAGTTCTTC.

There are many counts of this clonotype. The chain links TRBV5-1 to TRBJ2-3, with D perhaps matching TRBD1 (7 bases). The germline V and J ends were trimmed by 6 bases and 2 bases, with 13 bases remaining between them. Germline loops: CDR1 SGHRS, CDR2 YFSETQ. The CDR3 has 14 amino acids. This CDR3 reads CASMRDSLTDTQYF. The CDR3 coding sequence is TGCGCCAGCATGCGGGACAGCCTCACAGATACGCAGTATTTT.

This clonotype was counted a few times. The J gene is TRBJ2-5, the V gene TRBV7-9; D perhaps matches TRBD2 (6 bases). Germline V CDR1 and CDR2: SEHNR, FQNEAQ (reference sequence). CDR3 length: 15 residues. Deletions cut 1 base from V and 3 bases from J, with 12 bases between. The CDR3 nucleotides read TGTGCCAGCAGCTTAGATCTCGGAGGGAAAGAGACCCAGTACTTC. Translated: CASSLDLGGKETQYF.

This clonotype was seen ten or more times. V gene TRBV5-1 combines with J gene TRBJ1-2; TRBD1 aligns across 7 bases. The CDR3 is 14 residues long. Germline CDR1 SGHRS, CDR2 YFSETQ. Trimming at V came to 3 bases and at J to 10 bases, leaving 12 bases not matched to a gene. CDR3 nucleotide sequence: TGCGCCAGCAGCTGGAGGGTGGACAGGACCGACTACACCTTC. Translated: CASSWRVDRTDYTF.